This is a list of T cell receptor beta chains from one sample in a study of blood T cells in healthy people across ages. TCRdb re-analysed the 5' RACE reads in MiXCR, keeping a single row per CDR3 protein. The table has fewer than 950,000 distinct CDR3 sequences, around 36% seen once. Specimen: blood. Source of these receptors: a man younger than 30 in good health. Each CDR3 is given with its conserved first and last residue. A D gene is named only where the DNA matches it firmly. Some rows have no size entry. The others give once, few or many, or a class for an expanded clone.

V gene	J gene	clone size	D gene	CDR3 protein	CDR3 DNA
TRBV5-1	TRBJ2-3	-	-	CASSLTSGTNIDTQYF	TGCGCCAGCAGCTTGACGTCGGGGACAAACATAGATACGCAGTATTTT
TRBV10-3	TRBJ1-1	-	-	CAISESRGAEAFF	TGTGCCATCAGTGAGTCGAGGGGAGCTGAAGCTTTCTTT
TRBV20-1	TRBJ2-7	-	-	CSARDPSGTGYEQYF	TGCAGTGCTAGAGATCCAAGCGGAACAGGCTACGAGCAGTACTTC
TRBV7-6	TRBJ2-3	-	-	CASSSLAAPSTDTQYF	TGTGCCAGCAGCTCCTTGGCGGCGCCTAGCACAGATACGCAGTATTTT
TRBV3-1	TRBJ2-1	-	TRBD2	CASSGLAGIGNEQFF	TGTGCCAGCAGCGGACTAGCGGGAATCGGGAATGAGCAGTTCTTC
TRBV4-3	TRBJ2-7	-	TRBD1	CASSQALTGGLNEQYF	TGCGCCAGCAGCCAAGCCCTGACAGGGGGCTTAAACGAGCAGTACTTC
TRBV29-1	TRBJ2-2	-	-	CSVGRASTGELFF	TGCAGCGTTGGCCGGGCGAGCACCGGGGAGCTGTTTTTT
TRBV12-3/TRBV12-4	TRBJ1-2	few	-	CASSAHGGSYGYTF	TGTGCCAGCAGTGCACATGGGGGGTCCTATGGCTACACCTTC
TRBV4-3	TRBJ2-7	-	TRBD2	CASSHMGPSGASSYEQYF	TGCGCCAGCAGCCATATGGGGCCTAGCGGGGCATCTTCCTACGAGCAGTACTTC
TRBV20-1	TRBJ1-1	few	TRBD1	CSARFAGGLNTEAFF	TGCAGTGCCCGATTTGCAGGGGGCTTGAACACTGAAGCTTTCTTT
TRBV29-1	TRBJ1-2	-	-	CSVEGARNYGYTF	TGCAGCGTTGAAGGGGCCCGTAACTATGGCTACACCTTC
TRBV4-1	TRBJ2-7	-	-	CASSQVDWKTYEQYF	TGCGCCAGCAGCCAAGTGGACTGGAAGACCTACGAGCAGTACTTC
TRBV7-2	TRBJ1-1	few	TRBD1	CASSSRTGLGTEAFF	TGTGCCAGCAGCTCTCGGACAGGGCTAGGCACTGAAGCTTTCTTT
TRBV10-3	TRBJ2-6	-	-	CAISESGPAGSGANVLTF	TGTGCCATCAGTGAGTCCGGACCAGCAGGTTCTGGGGCCAACGTCCTGACTTTC
TRBV12-3/TRBV12-4	TRBJ2-1	many	TRBD2	CASSLELAAHSYNEQFF	TGTGCCAGCAGTTTAGAGCTAGCGGCGCACTCCTACAATGAGCAGTTCTTC
TRBV12-5	TRBJ1-1	-	TRBD1	CASALAGTGATEAFF	TGTGCTAGTGCGCTCGCCGGGACAGGGGCCACTGAAGCTTTCTTT
TRBV9	TRBJ2-5	-	TRBD1	CASSVGGTGWLNEQYF	TGTGCCAGCAGCGTAGGGGGGACAGGGTGGTTGAATGAGCAGTACTTC
TRBV4-2	TRBJ2-2	-	-	CASTPPRDTGELFF	TGTGCCAGCACCCCTCCCCGGGACACCGGGGAGCTGTTTTTT